What follows are 17 T cell receptor beta chains derived from one specimen sequenced in a study of T cells in Graves' hyperthyroidism and ophthalmopathy. The TCR beta CDR3 regions underwent amplification using RNA transcripts as the source. HTBI primers were the set used in a first-round RT-PCR of the TCR CDR3. TCRdb re-called the multiplex PCR reads through MiXCR, storing one row per CDR3 protein. Here the sample spans some 300,000 distinct CDR3 sequences, less than 20% being singletons. Material for sequencing was blood. The receptor set was obtained from a man between 50 and 59 years old with Graves' ophthalmopathy.

This clonotype was detected only once. This chain links TRBV6-4 with TRBJ2-2; D is ambiguous. V gave up 4 bases and J gave up 3 bases, with 6 bases separating them. CDR3 size: 13 residues. The V gene's germline CDR1 is MRHNA and CDR2 SNTAGT. CDR3 DNA: TGTGCCAGCAGTGCGGAAGACACCGGGGAGCTGTTTTTT. Its protein product is CASSAEDTGELFF.

The V gene is TRBV7-2, the J gene TRBJ2-5; the match to TRBD1 covers 10 bases. The J segment lost 1 base and the V segment lost 2 bases, leaving 1 base of the junction unmatched. Germline V gives CDR1 SGHTA, CDR2 FQGNSA. This CDR3 contains 15 residues. The CDR3 DNA follows: TGTGCCAGCAGCTTATGGGACAGGGGCCAAGAGACCCAGTACTTC. Protein: CASSLWDRGQETQYF.

The chain couples TRBV28 to TRBJ2-4; D gene unclear. Germline V lookup: CDR1 MDHEN, CDR2 SYDVKM. V lost 6 bases and J lost 0, with 21 bases in between. The CDR3 loop spans 18 amino acids. CDR3 sequence reads: CASSVPKDSLIAKNIQYF. CDR3 DNA sequence: TGTGCCAGCAGCGTCCCCAAAGATAGCCTTATAGCCAAAAACATTCAGTACTTC.

The table lists this clonotype with many counts. The chain uses TRBV7-8 and TRBJ2-2; D is perhaps TRBD1 or TRBD2 (5 bases each). The germline CDR1 and CDR2 sequences are SGHVS and FQNEAQ. V lost 5 bases to trimming and J lost 0 bases, with 16 bases between them. This CDR3 region has 17 residues. CDR3 sequence: CASSPGREPANTGELFF. The CDR3 DNA follows: TGTGCCAGCAGCCCAGGCAGGGAGCCGGCGAACACCGGGGAGCTGTTTTTT.

The chain uses TRBV12-5 and TRBJ2-1, with 8 positions matching TRBD2. Trimming cost V 0 bases and J 6 bases; bases outside gene matches: 7. Germline CDR1 is LGHNT and CDR2 is FRNRAP. CDR3 length: 16 amino acids. The CDR3 region has the DNA TGTGCTAGTGGTTTGGTACTTTTAACTAGCGGCAATGAGCAGTTCTTC. Translation gives CASGLVLLTSGNEQFF.

In this sample, this clonotype turned up many times. This chain links TRBV5-1 with TRBJ2-1; D might be TRBD1 (7 bases). CDR1 and CDR2 (germline): SGHRS, YFSETQ. Trimming pared 0 bases from V and 8 bases from J, leaving 15 bases between. There are 15 residues in the CDR3. The CDR3 reads CASSLGDREVDEQFF. In nucleotides, the CDR3 is TGCGCCAGCAGCTTGGGAGACAGGGAGGTCGATGAGCAGTTCTTC.

V and J are TRBV27 and TRBJ2-2; 13 bases agree with TRBD2. The CDR3 has 13 residues. The ends lost 9 bases at V and 7 bases at J; junction bases unmatched: 2. Germline V gives CDR1 MNHEY, CDR2 SMNVEV (reference sequence). The CDR3 DNA sequence: TGTGCCAGTGGACTAGCGGGAGTCGGGGAGCTGTTTTTT. Residues: CASGLAGVGELFF.

This clonotype was found once. The genes are TRBV24-1 and TRBJ2-2; TRBD2 matches 7 bases. Germline CDR1 KGHDR, CDR2 SFDVKD. V gave up 5 bases and J gave up 1 base; unmatched junction bases: 6. This CDR3 spans 16 amino acids. CDR3 coding DNA: TGTGCCACCAGTGGGGCTGGCGGGAGGAACACCGGGGAGCTGTTTTTT. This sequence encodes CATSGAGGRNTGELFF.

The genes are TRBV11-2 and TRBJ2-3; the match to TRBD2 covers 11 bases. The ends lost 5 bases at V and 3 bases at J; junction bases unmatched: 13. CDR1 SGHAT and CDR2 FQNNGV come from the germline V gene. CDR3 length: 18 amino acids. In DNA, the CDR3 is TGTGCCAGCAGCCCCAATGGCCTAGCGGGAGGTGGAACAGATACGCAGTATTTT. This codes for CASSPNGLAGGGTDTQYF.

The gene calls are TRBV24-1 and TRBJ2-2, with D hard to call. The V gene lost 4 bases and the J gene lost 4 bases, with 9 bases spanning the gap. CDR3 size: 14 residues. Germline assignment: CDR1 KGHDR and CDR2 SFDVKD. CDR3 DNA sequence: TGTGCCACCAGTGACCCCGCTAGCACCGGGGAGCTGTTTTTT. Translation: CATSDPASTGELFF.

This clonotype has a count of ten or more. V usage is TRBV30 and J usage is TRBJ1-1; D gene uncertain. Germline lookup yields CDR1 GTSNPN and CDR2 SVGIG (reference sequence). V was cut by 8 bases and J by 3 bases, with 13 bases left in between. This CDR3 region has 12 residues. The chain's CDR3 is CARNRVDTEAFF. The CDR3 region has the DNA TGTGCCAGGAACAGAGTGGACACTGAAGCTTTCTTT.

This clonotype was counted at least ten times. V usage is TRBV7-2 and J usage is TRBJ1-5, with no clear D. This CDR3 region has 14 residues. Trimming removed 5 bases from V and 3 bases from J, with 11 bases in between. Looked up from germline, CDR1 is SGHTA and CDR2 is FQGNSA. This chain's CDR3 is CASSPWADNQPQHF. DNA for the CDR3: TGTGCCAGCAGCCCGTGGGCAGACAATCAGCCCCAGCATTTT.

This clonotype was detected a few times. This chain uses TRBV24-1 with TRBJ1-5; 8 nucleotides match TRBD1. The CDR3 loop spans 16 amino acids. Unmatched junction bases numbered 8, after V lost 3 bases and J lost 5 bases. Germline V lookup: CDR1 KGHDR, CDR2 SFDVKD. The CDR3 is CATSDPAGGFDQPQHF. In DNA form, the CDR3 reads TGTGCCACCAGTGATCCTGCAGGGGGCTTTGATCAGCCCCAGCATTTT.

This clonotype has just a few counts. The CDR3 DNA is TGTGCCAGCACCGAGGGAATCAGTGGGGAGCAGTACTTC. Its translation: CASTEGISGEQYF. The chain couples TRBV6-2 or TRBV6-3 to TRBJ2-7; D may be TRBD2 (5 bases). Per germline, CDR1 MNHEY and CDR2 SVGEGT. This CDR3 spans 13 amino acids. Trimming cost V 7 bases and J 7 bases, with 17 bases left between them.

The chain couples TRBV20-1 to TRBJ1-2; TRBD1 might be the D (6 bases). CDR3 length equals 14 residues. V was clipped by 0 bases and J by 8 bases, with 16 bases between them. CDR1 and CDR2 (germline): DFQATT, SNEGSKA (reference sequence). CDR3 DNA: TGCAGTGCTAGAGATCCCCGACAGGTTGAAGGCTACACCTTC. It translates to CSARDPRQVEGYTF.

This clonotype was recorded many times. The chain uses TRBV11-2 and TRBJ1-2; no definite D call. V was cut by 5 bases and J by 4 bases, with 11 bases left in between. The CDR3 consists of 13 residues. Germline values: CDR1 SGHAT, CDR2 FQNNGV. CDR3 nucleotides: TGTGCCAGCAGCCCAGTCGAGGCCTATGGCTACACCTTC. Its protein product is CASSPVEAYGYTF.

The chain is built from TRBV7-2 and TRBJ2-1; no clear D gene. Germline V lookup: CDR1 SGHTA, CDR2 FQGNSA. With 0 bases removed from V and 5 bases from J, the gap between germline ends came to 5 bases. This CDR3 contains 13 residues. The CDR3 here is CASSLAQDNEQFF. The CDR3 bases are TGTGCCAGCAGCTTAGCGCAGGACAATGAGCAGTTCTTC.